A selection of T cell receptor beta chains follows, all from one sample in a study of blood T cell repertoires in COVID-19. The assay was immunoSEQ multiplex PCR, and TCRdb's table has in-frame clones only and misses some. The repertoire consists of some 53,000 clones, with approximately 84% occurring once and the leading ten covering approximately 15%. The specimen was peripheral blood. The source is a man in his 70s with acute or convalescent COVID-19. Both conserved end residues are part of each CDR3. The D gene is left open where the match is weak. The size entry is marked missing in some rows and otherwise reads once, few, many or a size class.

clone_size	v_call	j_call	d_call	cdr3_aa	cdr3_nt
once	TRBV6-5	TRBJ1-4	-	CASSFHRTATNEKLFF	TGTGCCAGCAGTTTCCATCGGACAGCAACTAATGAAAAACTGTTTTTT
few	TRBV5-1	TRBJ1-4	TRBD1	CASSLGTGDEKLFF	TGCGCCAGCAGCTTAGGGACAGGGGATGAAAAACTGTTTTTT
-	TRBV2	TRBJ2-1	TRBD2	CASEATSGSYEQFF	TGTGCCAGCGAAGCGACTAGCGGGAGCTATGAGCAGTTCTTC
-	TRBV5-8	TRBJ1-4	-	CASSSRATNEKLFF	TGTGCCAGCAGCTCGCGAGCAACTAATGAAAAACTGTTTTTT
-	TRBV18	TRBJ1-5	TRBD1	CASSPGTGDRNQPQHF	TGTGCCAGCTCACCAGGGACAGGGGATCGCAATCAGCCCCAGCATTTT
-	TRBV29-1	TRBJ2-7	-	CSVASNSYEQYF	TGCAGCGTTGCAAGCAATTCCTACGAGCAGTACTTC
once	TRBV24-1	TRBJ2-2	TRBD1	CATSGDRGDGELFF	TGTGCCACCAGTGGGGACAGGGGCGACGGGGAGCTGTTTTTT
-	TRBV2	TRBJ2-1	-	CASARTSYNEQFF	TGTGCCAGCGCCAGAACCTCCTACAATGAGCAGTTCTTC
-	TRBV5-4	TRBJ2-3	TRBD2	CASSSDPGGAADTQYF	TGTGCCAGCAGCTCCGACCCCGGGGGGGCCGCAGATACGCAGTATTTT
-	TRBV7-2	TRBJ2-7	TRBD2	CASSPRRGRETYEQYF	TGTGCCAGCAGCCCTAGGCGGGGGAGGGAGACCTACGAGCAGTACTTC
once	TRBV6-2/TRBV6-3	TRBJ1-2	TRBD1	CASSYLPGQDRYGYTF	TGTGCCAGCAGTTACCTACCGGGACAGGATCGATATGGCTACACCTTC
-	TRBV19	TRBJ1-5	-	CASSNARPNQPQHF	TGTGCCAGTAGTAACGCTAGGCCTAATCAGCCCCAGCATTTT
-	TRBV7-8	TRBJ1-2	TRBD1	CASSLRDRGEYGYTF	TGTGCCAGCAGCTTAAGGGACAGGGGAGAGTATGGCTACACCTTC
-	TRBV5-5	TRBJ2-7	-	CASSRTVYEQYF	TGTGCCAGCAGTCGGACTGTGTACGAGCAGTACTTC
-	TRBV14	TRBJ2-5	-	CASSQGHPWEAETQYF	TGTGCCAGCAGCCAAGGTCATCCCTGGGAGGCGGAGACCCAGTACTTC
-	TRBV18	TRBJ2-2	TRBD1	CASSPRDRATGELFF	TGTGCCAGCTCACCCCGGGACAGGGCAACCGGGGAGCTGTTTTTT
-	TRBV11-2	TRBJ2-1	-	CASEGGGASYNEQFF	TGTGCCAGCGAAGGAGGAGGGGCTTCCTACAATGAGCAGTTCTTC